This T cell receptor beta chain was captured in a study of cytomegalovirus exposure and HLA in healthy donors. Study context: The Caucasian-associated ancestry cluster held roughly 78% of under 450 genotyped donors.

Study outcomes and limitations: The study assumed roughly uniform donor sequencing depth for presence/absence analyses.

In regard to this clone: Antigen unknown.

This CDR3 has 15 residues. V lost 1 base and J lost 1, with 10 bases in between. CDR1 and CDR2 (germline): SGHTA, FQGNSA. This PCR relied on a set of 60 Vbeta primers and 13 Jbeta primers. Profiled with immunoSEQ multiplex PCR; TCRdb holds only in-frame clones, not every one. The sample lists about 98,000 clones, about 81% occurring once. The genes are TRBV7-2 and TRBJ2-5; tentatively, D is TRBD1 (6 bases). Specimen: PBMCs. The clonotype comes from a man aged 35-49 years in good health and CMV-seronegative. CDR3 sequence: CASSLGNRAQETQYF. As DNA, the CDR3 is TGTGCCAGCAGCTTAGGCAACAGGGCCCAAGAGACCCAGTACTTC.